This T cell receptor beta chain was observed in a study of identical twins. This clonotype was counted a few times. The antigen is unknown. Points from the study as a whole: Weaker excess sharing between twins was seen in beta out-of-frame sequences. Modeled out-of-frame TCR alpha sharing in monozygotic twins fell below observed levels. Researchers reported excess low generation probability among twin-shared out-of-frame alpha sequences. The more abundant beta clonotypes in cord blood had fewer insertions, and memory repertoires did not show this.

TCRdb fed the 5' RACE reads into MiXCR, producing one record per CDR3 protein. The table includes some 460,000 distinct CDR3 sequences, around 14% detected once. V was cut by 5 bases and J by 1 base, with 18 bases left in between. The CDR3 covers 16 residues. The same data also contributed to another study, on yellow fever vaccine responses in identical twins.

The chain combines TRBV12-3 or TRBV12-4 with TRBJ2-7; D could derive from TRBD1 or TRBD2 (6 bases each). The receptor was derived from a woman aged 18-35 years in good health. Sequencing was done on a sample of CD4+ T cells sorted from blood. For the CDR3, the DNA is TGTGCCAGCAGTCCCACACAGGGCGGAGGGTCCTACGAGCAGTACTTC. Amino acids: CASSPTQGGGSYEQYF.